These 19 T cell receptor beta chains came from one sample sequenced in a study of T-cell memory formation after mild COVID-19. TCRdb fed the 5' RACE reads into MiXCR, producing one record per CDR3 protein. The sample contains 300,000 to 400,000 distinct CDR3 sequences, roughly 15% of which appear only once. The source material was PBMCs or a T cell subset sorted from them (not recorded which). Receptors originate from a man aged 18 to 30 who had mild COVID-19 (a few samples of this study predate the infection). Cell type and time point are not known.

This clonotype was seen only a few times. The chain carries TRBV4-2 and TRBJ2-5; no firm D call. The CDR3 extends over 12 amino acids. Trimming shortened V by 0 bases and J by 5 bases, and 4 bases separated the two germline ends. Germline values: CDR1 LGHNA, CDR2 YNFKEQ. The CDR3 loop reads CASSQDTETQYF. In DNA form, the CDR3 reads TGTGCCAGCAGCCAAGATACGGAGACCCAGTACTTC.

This clonotype showed up just once. V gene TRBV6-2 or TRBV6-3 combines with J gene TRBJ2-3, with TRBD1 matching 7 bases. CDR1 is MNHEY and CDR2 is SVGEGT in the germline V gene. The CDR3 is 17 amino acids. J gave up 1 base and V 2 bases, and 9 bases lay outside the gene matches. CDR3 sequence: CASSYISPGQRTDTQYF. CDR3 bases: TGTGCCAGCAGTTACATATCCCCGGGACAGCGCACAGATACGCAGTATTTT.

The gene calls are TRBV5-1 and TRBJ1-5; TRBD1 aligns across 7 bases. Germline V gene data show CDR1 as SGHRS and CDR2 as YFSETQ. V gave up 4 bases and J gave up 0 bases; unmatched junction bases: 1. The CDR3 is 14 residues long. CDR3 protein: CASSTGDSNQPQHF. Written as DNA, the CDR3 is TGCGCCAGCAGCACAGGGGATAGCAATCAGCCCCAGCATTTT.

This rearrangement joins TRBV12-3 or TRBV12-4 to TRBJ1-6; TRBD1 matches 8 bases. CDR3 length: 14 residues. V shed 6 bases, J shed 9 bases, and the junction held 7 bases outside the gene matches. As DNA, the CDR3 is TGTGCCAGCAGAACGACAGGGGCAATTTCACCCCTCCACTTT. Its protein product is CASRTTGAISPLHF.

This clonotype showed up just a few times. This sequence joins TRBV7-2 and TRBJ1-2, with 10 bases that match TRBD1. Germline CDR1 and CDR2: SGHTA and FQGNSA. The V segment lost 5 bases and the J segment 6 bases; nucleotides outside the gene matches: 6. This CDR3 region has 14 residues. The CDR3 is CASSPRQGADGYTF. Here the CDR3 DNA reads TGTGCCAGCAGCCCCCGACAGGGGGCAGATGGCTACACCTTC.

This clonotype has just a few counts. This chain connects TRBV7-2 to TRBJ2-5; D unclear. CDR1 and CDR2 (germline): SGHTA, FQGNSA. The CDR3 covers 15 residues. Trimming removed 0 bases from V and 4 bases from J, with 12 bases in between. CDR3 amino acids: CASSLASTTRETQYF. The CDR3 region has the DNA TGTGCCAGCAGCTTAGCATCCACAACCCGAGAGACCCAGTACTTC.

The rearrangement joins TRBV5-1 to TRBJ2-1; 8 positions match TRBD2. The ends lost 0 bases at V and 0 bases at J; junction bases unmatched: 5. The length of the CDR3 is 17 residues. Germline values: CDR1 SGHRS, CDR2 YFSETQ. CDR3 region: CASSLGSGEYSYNEQFF. For the CDR3, the DNA is TGCGCCAGCAGCTTGGGTAGCGGGGAATACTCCTACAATGAGCAGTTCTTC. Complete variable domain (other parts from reference TRBV5-1 and TRBJ2-1): KAGVTQTPRYLIKTRGQQVTLSCSPISGHRSVSWYQQTPGQGLQFLFEYFSETQRNKGNFPGRFSGRQFSNSRSEMNVSTLELGDSALYLCASSLGSGEYSYNEQFFGPGTRLTVL.

This sequence joins TRBV6-1 and TRBJ2-7, with D possibly being TRBD2 (6 bases). Germline values: CDR1 MNHNS, CDR2 SASEGT. V was cut by 7 bases and J by 4 bases, with 14 bases left in between. This CDR3 comprises 13 residues. The DNA of the CDR3 is TGTGCCAGCAAAGGAGGGAACGGGTACGAGCAGTACGTC. Translation: CASKGGNGYEQYV.

The rearrangement uses TRBV5-5 and TRBJ2-7; D ambiguous. Deletions cut 3 bases from V and 2 bases from J, with 12 bases between. This CDR3 comprises 14 residues. Germline V gene sequence: CDR1 SGHKS, CDR2 YYEKEE (reference sequence). The CDR3 loop is CASSWRPVTYEQYF. The CDR3, as DNA: TGTGCCAGCAGCTGGAGACCCGTAACCTACGAGCAGTACTTC.

CDR3 protein: CASSLVSDYYGYTF. CDR3 coding DNA: TGTGCCAGCAGCTTAGTTTCGGATTACTATGGCTACACCTTC. The rearrangement joins TRBV7-9 to TRBJ1-2; D is unresolved. The CDR3 spans 14 residues. V was trimmed by 1 base and J by 3 bases, leaving 9 bases between them. Germline V gives CDR1 SEHNR, CDR2 FQNEAQ (reference sequence). The entire variable domain, with the rest obtained from reference TRBV7-9 and TRBJ1-2, is as follows: DTGVSQNPRHKITKRGQNVTFRCDPISEHNRLYWYRQTLGQGPEFLTYFQNEAQLEKSRLLSDRFSAERPKGSFSTLEIQRTEQGDSAMYLCASSLVSDYYGYTFGSGTRLTVV.

The sample holds many counts of this clonotype. The chain is built from TRBV5-1 and TRBJ2-5; 8 positions agree with TRBD2. The CDR3 runs 15 residues. J gave up 3 bases and V 2 bases, and 6 bases lay outside the gene matches. Germline-derived CDR1 and CDR2 are SGHRS and YFSETQ. The CDR3 DNA sequence: TGCGCCAGCAGCTTATTTTTTAGCGGGGAAGAGACCCAGTACTTC. Translating gives CASSLFFSGEETQYF.

J is TRBJ1-1 and V is TRBV15; no firm D call. The CDR3 consists of 11 residues. The V gene lost 7 bases and the J gene lost 3 bases, with 6 bases spanning the gap. Germline V gene sequence: CDR1 LNHNV, CDR2 YYDKDF (reference sequence). The CDR3 DNA sequence: TGTGCCACCACGGGTTACACTGAAGCTTTCTTT. Its translation: CATTGYTEAFF.

This clonotype has only a few counts. The CDR3: CATSSGGTGFYEQYV. In nucleotides, the CDR3 is TGTGCCACCAGCAGTGGAGGGACAGGGTTTTACGAGCAGTACGTC. The chain links TRBV15 to TRBJ2-7, with 9 bases matching TRBD1. Trimming removed 3 bases from V and 4 bases from J; junction bases left unmatched: 7. Germline lookup yields CDR1 LNHNV and CDR2 YYDKDF (reference sequence). CDR3 length: 15 amino acids.

This clonotype was detected many times. This chain links TRBV4-3 with TRBJ2-5, with D perhaps TRBD2 (6 bases). Germline V gives CDR1 LGHNA, CDR2 YSLEER. This CDR3 has 15 amino acids. Trimming cost V 0 bases and J 5 bases, with 13 bases left between them. The CDR3, as DNA: TGCGCCAGCAGCCAAGATCCCCTAGCGCCGGAGACCCAGTACTTC. Translating it yields CASSQDPLAPETQYF.

The chain is built from TRBV15 and TRBJ1-5; 7 bases agree with TRBD1. Trimming took 5 bases from V and 2 from J; bases not matched to a gene: 3. Germline assignment: CDR1 LNHNV and CDR2 YYDKDF (reference sequence). This CDR3 region has 14 residues. CDR3 sequence reads: CATSLDRGNQPQHF. The CDR3 DNA is TGTGCCACCAGCCTCGACAGGGGCAATCAGCCCCAGCATTTT.

The rearrangement links TRBV6-2 or TRBV6-3 to TRBJ2-1; 7 bases line up with TRBD1. Germline lookup yields CDR1 MNHEY and CDR2 SVGEGT. The CDR3 is 14 residues long. The V segment lost 6 bases and the J segment 10 bases; nucleotides outside the gene matches: 12. The CDR3 nucleotides are TGTGCCAGCAGCCCGGGACAGTTAATGGTGGAGCAGTTCTTC. Encoded protein: CASSPGQLMVEQFF.

The rearrangement uses TRBV11-2 and TRBJ1-1; perhaps TRBD1 as D (5 bases). Per germline, CDR1 SGHAT and CDR2 FQNNGV. Between the trimmed V and J ends, which lost 7 bases and 1 base, there was a span of 19 bases. This CDR3 is built from 16 residues. In DNA, the CDR3 is TGTGCCAGCATCTCCCCCTGGGGCGATTCGAACACTGAAGCTTTCTTT. Protein product: CASISPWGDSNTEAFF.

The V call is TRBV20-1, the J call TRBJ2-3, with 11 bases that match TRBD2. Germline V gene lookup returns CDR1 DFQATT and CDR2 SNEGSKA (reference sequence). J was trimmed by 5 bases and V by 6 bases; bases with no gene match: 10. The CDR3 contains 15 residues. CDR3 DNA: TGCAGTGCCCCTCGGATAGCGGGGGGGCAAGATACGCAGTATTTT. As protein: CSAPRIAGGQDTQYF.

Points on this clonotype: One end of the junction fails to match germline, which may point to a read error. The chain combines TRBV12-3 or TRBV12-4 with TRBJ2-7, with TRBD1 identical over 7 bases. The CDR3 is 14 residues long. The CDR3 protein is CSSSFFQGAYEQYF. Here the CDR3 DNA reads TGTTCCAGCAGTTTTTTCCAGGGGGCCTACGAGCAGTACTTC.